A selection of T cell receptor beta chains follows, all from one sample in a study of cytomegalovirus exposure and HLA in healthy donors. Sequencing used immunoSEQ multiplex PCR; TCRdb keeps in-frame clones, though not all of them. The sample shows some 180,000 clones, roughly 90% of them seen only once. Material for sequencing was PBMCs. All receptors come from a boy aged 2-15 years in good health and CMV-seronegative. Both conserved end residues are part of each CDR3. The order of the fields is J gene, clone size, D gene, V gene, CDR3 DNA, CDR3 protein. The D gene is left open where the match is weak. A clone size is listed for some rows: how often the clone was seen (once, few, many), or a class if it is expanded.

j_call: TRBJ2-5
clone_size: NA
d_call: NA
v_call: TRBV28
cdr3_nt: TGTGCCAGCAGTCCCCATACAGGGATCGGGGAGACCCAGTACTTC
cdr3_aa: CASSPHTGIGETQYF

j_call: TRBJ2-7
clone_size: NA
d_call: NA
v_call: TRBV5-1
cdr3_nt: TGCGCCAGCAGCTTGGGGGTGGCGGCGGGAACCTACGAGCAGTACTTC
cdr3_aa: CASSLGVAAGTYEQYF

j_call: TRBJ2-7
clone_size: NA
d_call: TRBD2
v_call: TRBV5-1
cdr3_nt: TGCGCCAGCACCCCGGGGGGGTTGTACGAGCAGTACTTC
cdr3_aa: CASTPGGLYEQYF

j_call: TRBJ1-2
clone_size: NA
d_call: NA
v_call: TRBV5-8
cdr3_nt: TGTGCCAGCAGCGCTCGCGGCGGGGGGGAATGGTTAGGTGGCTACACCTTC
cdr3_aa: CASSARGGGEWLGGYTF

j_call: TRBJ2-2
clone_size: NA
d_call: TRBD2
v_call: TRBV2
cdr3_nt: TGTGCCAGCAATTACGCGGGGGCGAACACCGGGGAGCTGTTTTTT
cdr3_aa: CASNYAGANTGELFF

j_call: TRBJ2-2
clone_size: NA
d_call: NA
v_call: TRBV5-4
cdr3_nt: TGTGCCAGCAGCTTGGTAGGGGGGGCGCAATCCGGGGAGCTGTTTTTT
cdr3_aa: CASSLVGGAQSGELFF

j_call: TRBJ2-1
clone_size: NA
d_call: TRBD2
v_call: TRBV5-1
cdr3_nt: TGCGCCAGCAGCGACTTAGCGGGAGTGGGCTTCGATGAGCAGTTCTTC
cdr3_aa: CASSDLAGVGFDEQFF

j_call: TRBJ2-5
clone_size: NA
d_call: TRBD2
v_call: TRBV6-1
cdr3_nt: TGTGCCAGCAGCTTCAGCGGGGGTGAGACCCAGTACTTC
cdr3_aa: CASSFSGGETQYF

j_call: TRBJ2-5
clone_size: NA
d_call: NA
v_call: TRBV7-9
cdr3_nt: TGTGCCAGCAGCTTCTTGCGCGGACTAAGGGAGACCCAGTACTTC
cdr3_aa: CASSFLRGLRETQYF

j_call: TRBJ2-7
clone_size: NA
d_call: NA
v_call: TRBV10-3
cdr3_nt: TGTGCCATCAGTGCAGGGGCGTTTGAGGAGCAGTACTTC
cdr3_aa: CAISAGAFEEQYF

j_call: TRBJ2-7
clone_size: few
d_call: NA
v_call: TRBV6-6
cdr3_nt: TGTGCCAGCAGTTACATCCGGGATCTCGAGCAGTACTTC
cdr3_aa: CASSYIRDLEQYF

j_call: TRBJ1-1
clone_size: NA
d_call: NA
v_call: TRBV13
cdr3_nt: TGTGCCAGCAGCTTAGAGGGGTTGAACAGAGACACTGAAGCTTTCTTT
cdr3_aa: CASSLEGLNRDTEAFF

j_call: TRBJ2-7
clone_size: once
d_call: TRBD1
v_call: TRBV5-6
cdr3_nt: TGTGCCAGCAGCCACAAAACCAAGACAGGGGGCCCCTACGAGCAGTACTTC
cdr3_aa: CASSHKTKTGGPYEQYF

j_call: TRBJ2-5
clone_size: NA
d_call: NA
v_call: TRBV6-1
cdr3_nt: TGTGCCAGCAGTGACGCAGGGGCCCCCAGGACCCAGTACTTC
cdr3_aa: CASSDAGAPRTQYF

j_call: TRBJ1-4
clone_size: NA
d_call: NA
v_call: TRBV7-2
cdr3_nt: TGTGCCAGCAGCTTTGGGTCGCAGGGGTGGAGGGAAAAACTGTTTTTT
cdr3_aa: CASSFGSQGWREKLFF

j_call: TRBJ1-4
clone_size: NA
d_call: NA
v_call: TRBV7-3
cdr3_nt: TGTGCCAGCAGCTACGCCGGGTTTGCAACTAATGAAAAACTGTTTTTT
cdr3_aa: CASSYAGFATNEKLFF

j_call: TRBJ2-2
clone_size: NA
d_call: NA
v_call: TRBV5-1
cdr3_nt: TGCGCCAGCAGCTTGGGAGCACACACCGGGGAGCTGTTTTTT
cdr3_aa: CASSLGAHTGELFF

j_call: TRBJ2-2
clone_size: NA
d_call: NA
v_call: TRBV11-2
cdr3_nt: TGTGCCAGCAGCTCCCGGGGGAGTACCGGGGAGCTGTTTTTT
cdr3_aa: CASSSRGSTGELFF

j_call: TRBJ2-1
clone_size: NA
d_call: TRBD2
v_call: TRBV29-1
cdr3_nt: TGCAGCGTTGAATGGCTAGCGGGCCTATACAATGAGCAGTTCTTC
cdr3_aa: CSVEWLAGLYNEQFF

j_call: TRBJ2-2
clone_size: NA
d_call: TRBD1
v_call: TRBV9
cdr3_nt: TGTGCCAGCAGCGTAATCGACAGGGCTAGCACCGGGGAGCTGTTTTTT
cdr3_aa: CASSVIDRASTGELFF

j_call: TRBJ2-2
clone_size: NA
d_call: NA
v_call: TRBV13
cdr3_nt: TGTGCCAGCAGTCTCGCAGGGTCCAGATCGGGGGAGCTGTTTTTT
cdr3_aa: CASSLAGSRSGELFF

j_call: TRBJ1-5
clone_size: NA
d_call: TRBD1
v_call: TRBV30
cdr3_nt: TGTGCCTGCGACGGGACAGGGAGTCAGCCCCAGCATTTT
cdr3_aa: CACDGTGSQPQHF

j_call: TRBJ2-6
clone_size: NA
d_call: NA
v_call: TRBV7-2
cdr3_nt: TGTGCCAGCAGGGGGGAGACAGGGAGGAGCTCTGGGGCCAACGTCCTGACTTTC
cdr3_aa: CASRGETGRSSGANVLTF

j_call: TRBJ1-4
clone_size: few
d_call: NA
v_call: TRBV9
cdr3_nt: TGTGCCAGCAGCCCCACGGGAGGTGAAAAACTGTTTTTT
cdr3_aa: CASSPTGGEKLFF

j_call: TRBJ2-4
clone_size: once
d_call: TRBD1
v_call: TRBV5-1
cdr3_nt: TGCGCCAGCAGCTTGGAATTGGACAGGTACAAAAACATTCAGTACTTC
cdr3_aa: CASSLELDRYKNIQYF

j_call: TRBJ2-7
clone_size: NA
d_call: TRBD2
v_call: TRBV6-5
cdr3_nt: TGTGCCAGCAGCCAGCTAGCGGGGAGCTACGAGCAGTACTTC
cdr3_aa: CASSQLAGSYEQYF

j_call: TRBJ1-1
clone_size: few
d_call: TRBD1
v_call: TRBV19
cdr3_nt: TGTGCCAGTAGTATTGCGGCAGGGGGTGAGACTGAAGCTTTCTTT
cdr3_aa: CASSIAAGGETEAFF

j_call: TRBJ1-1
clone_size: NA
d_call: NA
v_call: TRBV14
cdr3_nt: TGTGCCAGCAGCCAAGCACTAGAAGACACCCCAGTGCCTGAAGCTTTCTTT
cdr3_aa: CASSQALEDTPVPEAFF

j_call: TRBJ1-3
clone_size: NA
d_call: NA
v_call: TRBV6-6
cdr3_nt: TGTGCCAGCAGTACGGGCCAGGGGCTCGGAAACACCATATATTTT
cdr3_aa: CASSTGQGLGNTIYF

j_call: TRBJ1-5
clone_size: NA
d_call: NA
v_call: TRBV7-9
cdr3_nt: TGTGCCAGCAGCTGGGGAGGGGCGCTAAGCAATCAGCCCCAGCATTTT
cdr3_aa: CASSWGGALSNQPQHF

j_call: TRBJ2-7
clone_size: NA
d_call: TRBD2
v_call: TRBV7-9
cdr3_nt: TGTGCCAGCAGCCCTAGCGGGAGGACCTACGAGCAGTACTTC
cdr3_aa: CASSPSGRTYEQYF

j_call: TRBJ2-7
clone_size: NA
d_call: NA
v_call: TRBV7-9
cdr3_nt: TGTGCCAGCAGCTTAGACAAGGGGCCGACCTACGAGCAGTACTTC
cdr3_aa: CASSLDKGPTYEQYF

j_call: TRBJ1-2
clone_size: NA
d_call: NA
v_call: TRBV28
cdr3_nt: TGTGCCAGCAGTGTGACCAGCGCCTATGGCTACACCTTC
cdr3_aa: CASSVTSAYGYTF

j_call: TRBJ1-5
clone_size: NA
d_call: NA
v_call: TRBV19
cdr3_nt: TGTGCCAGTAGTAACCAGGGTACGATGGTCCAGCCCCAGCATTTT
cdr3_aa: CASSNQGTMVQPQHF

j_call: TRBJ1-2
clone_size: NA
d_call: TRBD1
v_call: TRBV29-1
cdr3_nt: TGCAGCGTTGTCCCTGGGACAGAAGGCTATGGCTACACCTTC
cdr3_aa: CSVVPGTEGYGYTF

j_call: TRBJ2-7
clone_size: NA
d_call: NA
v_call: TRBV27
cdr3_nt: TGTGCCAGCAGTTTTCGGCAGGGCTACGAGCAGTACTTC
cdr3_aa: CASSFRQGYEQYF

j_call: TRBJ2-1
clone_size: NA
d_call: TRBD1
v_call: TRBV4-1
cdr3_nt: TGCGCCAGCAGCCAAGACGGACAGGGGGGAAGGGATGAGCAGTTCTTC
cdr3_aa: CASSQDGQGGRDEQFF

j_call: TRBJ1-5
clone_size: NA
d_call: TRBD1
v_call: TRBV19
cdr3_nt: TGTGCCAGTAGTGTACCGCGGACAGGTGTGCATTTT
cdr3_aa: CASSVPRTGVHF

j_call: TRBJ2-1
clone_size: NA
d_call: NA
v_call: TRBV27
cdr3_nt: TGTGCCAGCCAAAGCTCAGGGGCGGTTATTTCCTACAATGAGCAGTTCTTC
cdr3_aa: CASQSSGAVISYNEQFF

j_call: TRBJ2-2
clone_size: NA
d_call: TRBD1
v_call: TRBV28
cdr3_nt: TGTGCCAGCAGTCCGCGGACAGGGGCTGCCGGGGAGCTGTTTTTT
cdr3_aa: CASSPRTGAAGELFF

j_call: TRBJ2-5
clone_size: NA
d_call: NA
v_call: TRBV11-2
cdr3_nt: TGTGCCAGCAGCAAAGGGACAGCGGGTGGGGAGACCCAGTACTTC
cdr3_aa: CASSKGTAGGETQYF

j_call: TRBJ2-5
clone_size: once
d_call: TRBD1
v_call: TRBV12-5
cdr3_nt: TGTGCTAGTGGTTGGGACAGGAGGCGGGAGACCCAGTACTTC
cdr3_aa: CASGWDRRRETQYF

j_call: TRBJ2-7
clone_size: few
d_call: TRBD2
v_call: TRBV10-3
cdr3_nt: TGTGCCATCAGTGAACCTAGCGGGAGAACCAACGAGCAGTACTTC
cdr3_aa: CAISEPSGRTNEQYF

j_call: TRBJ2-3
clone_size: NA
d_call: NA
v_call: TRBV9
cdr3_nt: TGTGCCAGCAGCGTAGTTTCCGGGGGTGGCACAGATACGCAGTATTTT
cdr3_aa: CASSVVSGGGTDTQYF

j_call: TRBJ1-1
clone_size: NA
d_call: NA
v_call: TRBV30
cdr3_nt: TGTGCCTGGAGTTCAGGATACACTGAAGCTTTCTTT
cdr3_aa: CAWSSGYTEAFF

j_call: TRBJ1-1
clone_size: NA
d_call: NA
v_call: TRBV4-1
cdr3_nt: TGCGCCAGCAGCCAAGTGTTTAGGGGGAAGGACACTGAAGCTTTCTTT
cdr3_aa: CASSQVFRGKDTEAFF

j_call: TRBJ1-2
clone_size: NA
d_call: NA
v_call: TRBV9
cdr3_nt: TGTGCCAGCAGCGTAGTCCCAGGGAACTATGGCTACACCTTC
cdr3_aa: CASSVVPGNYGYTF

j_call: TRBJ1-1
clone_size: NA
d_call: NA
v_call: TRBV5-1
cdr3_nt: TGCGCCAGCAGCCGGACTTTGCTGGGCCCATCTATGAACACTGAAGCTTTCTTT
cdr3_aa: CASSRTLLGPSMNTEAFF

j_call: TRBJ2-5
clone_size: NA
d_call: NA
v_call: TRBV6-5
cdr3_nt: TGTGCCAGCAGTTCGGAGGGTTTTCGGGGGACCCAGTACTTC
cdr3_aa: CASSSEGFRGTQYF

j_call: TRBJ2-1
clone_size: NA
d_call: TRBD2
v_call: TRBV9
cdr3_nt: TGTGCCAGCAGCGTAGCGACTAGCGGGAGCGGGAATGAGCAGTTCTTC
cdr3_aa: CASSVATSGSGNEQFF

j_call: TRBJ2-7
clone_size: once
d_call: NA
v_call: TRBV28
cdr3_nt: TGTGCCAGTGTGGGGCTTTCATCCTACGAGCAGTACTTC
cdr3_aa: CASVGLSSYEQYF

j_call: TRBJ2-1
clone_size: once
d_call: TRBD2
v_call: TRBV27
cdr3_nt: TGTGCCAGCAGTCCGAGACTAGCGGGAGGGAGTGAGCAGTTCTTC
cdr3_aa: CASSPRLAGGSEQFF

j_call: TRBJ1-2
clone_size: NA
d_call: NA
v_call: TRBV28
cdr3_nt: TGTGCCAGCAGTTTACGGAGGGATGGCTACACCTTC
cdr3_aa: CASSLRRDGYTF